Each of the 28 T cell receptor beta chains below was sequenced from the same sample in a study of T cells in localized non-small cell lung cancer. The table came from immunoSEQ multiplex PCR; TCRdb's copy has only in-frame clones and leaves some out. The table has roughly 3,800 clones, about 30% seen once. Sequenced here: lung tumor tissue, sampled before any cancer treatment. The receptors were gathered from a man aged 40 to 75 with stage I lung adenocarcinoma.

This clone was seen just once. The rearrangement joins TRBV5-1 to TRBJ2-7; 8 bases fit TRBD2. V lost 1 base and J lost 2; bases outside the gene matches: 5. The V gene's germline CDR1 is SGHRS and CDR2 YFSETQ. This CDR3 comprises 15 residues. This chain's CDR3 is CASSLNSGRAYEQYF. The DNA for the CDR3 is TGCGCCAGCAGCTTGAATTCCGGGAGGGCCTACGAGCAGTACTTC.

Within the sample, this clone is medium-sized. The chain uses TRBV6-1 and TRBJ2-5, with D perhaps TRBD2 (5 bases). CDR1 is MNHNS and CDR2 is SASEGT in the germline V gene. V was clipped by 1 base and J by 5 bases, with 17 bases between them. This CDR3 is 16 amino acids long. Written as DNA, the CDR3 is TGTGCCAGCAGTGAAGTAAGCGGCGGATTATGGGAGACCCAGTACTTC. Translation gives CASSEVSGGLWETQYF.

The sample holds a few counts of this clone. The V gene is TRBV23-1, the J gene TRBJ1-1, with a possible D match to TRBD1 (5 bases). Being an ORF, TRBV23-1 has a function that is uncertain. The V gene lost 6 bases and the J gene lost 0 bases, with 20 bases spanning the gap. The length of the CDR3 is 17 residues. The CDR3 DNA is TGCGCCAGCAGCCAAGGCCCCGGTGGGGGGATGAACACTGAAGCTTTCTTT. Amino acid sequence: CASSQGPGGGMNTEAFF.

This clone was counted only a few times. The chain uses TRBV19 and TRBJ1-1; TRBD1 agrees at 8 bases. The germline V gene encodes CDR1 LNHDA and CDR2 SQIVND (reference sequence). J was trimmed by 4 bases and V by 4 bases; bases with no gene match: 5. The CDR3 consists of 14 residues. Written as DNA, the CDR3 is TGTGCCAGTAGTAGGAGGACAGGGACCACTGAAGCTTTCTTT. This sequence encodes CASSRRTGTTEAFF.

The chain couples TRBV6-1 to TRBJ2-5, with D possibly matching TRBD1 (5 bases). Trimming cost V 0 bases and J 2 bases, with 13 bases left between them. In germline, CDR1 is MNHNS, CDR2 SASEGT. The CDR3 loop spans 16 amino acids. CDR3 loop: CASSEAGRTTQETQYF. CDR3 in DNA: TGTGCCAGCAGTGAAGCCGGACGGACAACACAAGAGACCCAGTACTTC.

This clone appeared a few times. This chain connects TRBV6-8 to TRBJ1-3, with unresolved D. CDR1 is MNHGY, CDR2 SAAAGT, per germline. The CDR3 consists of 16 residues. Between the trimmed V and J ends, which lost 6 bases and 0 bases, there was a span of 15 bases. The chain's CDR3 is CASSPYVDSSGNTIYF. CDR3 nucleotide sequence: TGTGCCAGCAGCCCGTACGTCGATAGCTCTGGAAACACCATATATTTT.

The J gene is TRBJ2-3, the V gene TRBV19; D is perhaps TRBD2 (6 bases). Germline V gives CDR1 LNHDA, CDR2 SQIVND (reference sequence). V lost 5 bases and J lost 2, with 20 bases in between. The CDR3 totals 17 residues. CDR3 nucleotides: TGTGCCAGTAGTCGGCCGGGACTCGAAAGGTCCACAGATACGCAGTATTTT. It codes for CASSRPGLERSTDTQYF.

The J gene is TRBJ2-7, the V gene TRBV10-2; TRBD1 matches 7 bases. Unmatched junction bases numbered 9, after V lost 8 bases and J lost 2 bases. This CDR3 spans 14 amino acids. Germline V CDR1 and CDR2: WSHSY, SAAADI. In DNA, the CDR3 is TGCGCCAGCCGGAACAGGGGAGAAACCTACGAGCAGTACTTC. Its protein is CASRNRGETYEQYF.

Relative to its sample, this clone is medium-sized (0.01 to 0.1%). The chain couples TRBV19 to TRBJ1-1; D is undetermined. This CDR3 has 14 residues. Germline V gene data show CDR1 as LNHDA and CDR2 as SQIVND (reference sequence). Trimming left V 5 bases short and J 2 bases short, with 12 bases between. CDR3 region: CASSVGLRNTEAFF. Here the CDR3 DNA reads TGTGCCAGTAGTGTAGGACTGCGAAACACTGAAGCTTTCTTT.

The genes are TRBV6-8 and TRBJ1-2; D remains unclear. Germline CDR1 reads MNHGY; CDR2 reads SAAAGT. V lost 2 bases, J lost 5 bases, and 15 bases lay in between. The CDR3 loop spans 15 amino acids. CDR3 DNA sequence: TGTGCCAGCAGTTACCTCTGGGAGACACATTATGGCTACACCTTC. Translation: CASSYLWETHYGYTF.

This clone is deemed medium-sized (0.01 to 0.1%). This CDR3 reads CASSWGRTANEKLFF. The CDR3 DNA reads as TGTGCCAGCAGTTGGGGGAGGACTGCGAATGAAAAACTGTTTTTT. V is TRBV6-8 and J is TRBJ1-4, with TRBD1 as a possible D gene (5 bases). The length of the CDR3 is 15 residues. V was shortened by 4 bases and J by 5 bases, with 14 bases between the two germline ends. The germline CDR1 and CDR2 sequences are MNHGY and SAAAGT.

The J gene is TRBJ2-3, the V gene TRBV30, with no clear D. CDR1 and CDR2 (germline): GTSNPN, SVGIG (reference sequence). Between the trimmed V and J ends, which lost 4 bases and 0 bases, there was a span of 5 bases. The CDR3 is 12 amino acids. The CDR3 bases are TGTGCCTGGACAGAAAGCACAGATACGCAGTATTTT. Its translation is CAWTESTDTQYF.

This clone turned up a few times. The rearrangement joins TRBV9 to TRBJ1-1; D may be TRBD1 (6 bases). The germline V and J ends were trimmed by 0 bases and 1 base, with 13 bases remaining between them. The V gene's germline CDR1 is SGDLS and CDR2 YYNGEE. The CDR3 contains 16 residues. Written as DNA, the CDR3 is TGTGCCAGCAGCGTAGTTCCAGGACAGCCGAACACTGAAGCTTTCTTT. Translation gives CASSVVPGQPNTEAFF. The full variable domain, its missing parts supplied by reference TRBV9 and TRBJ1-1, is DSGVTQTPKHLITATGQRVTLRCSPRSGDLSVYWYQQSLDQGLQFLIQYYNGEERAKGNILERFSAQQFPDLHSELNLSSLELGDSALYFCASSVVPGQPNTEAFFGQGTRLTVV.

The chain is built from TRBV5-1 and TRBJ1-2; 10 nucleotides line up with TRBD1. The CDR3 is 17 amino acids. V gave up 0 bases and J gave up 4 bases; unmatched junction bases: 9. Germline V gene lookup returns CDR1 SGHRS and CDR2 YFSETQ. This CDR3 is CASSLGHRDRGSYGYTF. The CDR3 DNA is TGCGCCAGCAGCTTGGGGCACCGGGACAGGGGATCCTATGGCTACACCTTC.

This rearrangement joins TRBV5-1 to TRBJ1-3, with D possibly being TRBD1 (6 bases). The germline V gene has CDR1 SGHRS and CDR2 YFSETQ. Trimming took 3 bases from V and 4 from J, leaving 14 bases between them. The CDR3 extends over 15 amino acids. Here the CDR3 DNA reads TGCGCCAGCAGCTCGACACAGGGCCGGGGAAACACCATATATTTT. Amino acid sequence: CASSSTQGRGNTIYF.

The rearrangement uses TRBV18 and TRBJ2-4; weak D call: TRBD1 (5 bases). The V gene's germline CDR1 is KGHSH and CDR2 LQKENI. This CDR3 spans 15 amino acids. V lost 0 bases to trimming and J lost 0 bases, with 6 bases between them. The CDR3 protein is CASSPPGLAKNIQYF. The CDR3 coding sequence is TGTGCCAGCTCACCACCGGGGCTAGCCAAAAACATTCAGTACTTC.

The chain employs TRBV14 and TRBJ2-5; D uncertain. Trimming removed 2 bases at V and 4 bases at J, with 5 bases between. CDR1 and CDR2 (germline): SGHDN, FVKESK. This CDR3 spans 12 amino acids. The CDR3 nucleotides are TGTGCCAGCAGCCAAATCGGAGAGACCCAGTACTTC. Its protein product is CASSQIGETQYF.

A few counts support this clone. The chain is built from TRBV6-8 and TRBJ1-2, with 7 bases matching TRBD1. In germline, CDR1 is MNHGY, CDR2 SAAAGT. Trimming removed 5 bases from V and 8 bases from J; junction bases left unmatched: 11. The CDR3 covers 14 residues. The CDR3 loop is CASSPGTVVGGYTF. The CDR3 DNA reads TGTGCCAGCAGTCCCGGGACAGTCGTGGGGGGCTACACCTTC.

The table lists this clone with a few counts. The rearrangement uses TRBV6-8 and TRBJ2-3; either TRBD1 or TRBD2 may fit D (6 bases each). CDR3 size: 14 residues. V was pared by 5 bases and J by 2 bases, with 11 bases between. In germline, CDR1 is MNHGY, CDR2 SAAAGT. CDR3 nucleotides: TGTGCCAGCAGTGGGGGGCCCTACACAGATACGCAGTATTTT. Translating gives CASSGGPYTDTQYF.

This clone was recorded a few times. The chain couples TRBV6-8 to TRBJ1-2; D remains ambiguous. The CDR3 has 15 residues. Trimming removed 0 bases from V and 7 bases from J, with 15 bases in between. The germline V gene has CDR1 MNHGY and CDR2 SAAAGT. The CDR3 here is CASSYSLGWQSGYTF. The CDR3 DNA reads as TGTGCCAGCAGTTACTCGTTAGGTTGGCAATCTGGCTACACCTTC.

The chain is built from TRBV25-1 and TRBJ1-2; 11 positions match TRBD1. The germline CDR1 and CDR2 sequences are MGHDK and SYGVNS. The V and J ends lost 8 bases and 8 bases, in that order; junction bases with no gene match: 4. This CDR3 contains 12 residues. CDR3 in DNA: TGTGCCAGCGCGGGACAGGGGGAAGGCTACACCTTC. It yields the protein CASAGQGEGYTF.

This clone showed up just a few times. This chain uses TRBV1 with TRBJ2-1; the tabulated D call, TRBD2, remains unverified against the DNA. TRBV1 represents a pseudogene. The CDR3 contains 15 residues. The DNA for the CDR3 is TGCGCCAGCAGCCAAGGTCTAGCGGGAAACAATGAGCAGTTCTTC. Protein product: CASSQGLAGNNEQFF.

This clone was seen a single time. V usage is TRBV30 and J usage is TRBJ2-6, with 9 bases fitting TRBD2. Germline CDR1 is GTSNPN and CDR2 is SVGIG (reference sequence). This CDR3 is 16 amino acids long. The V and J ends lost 4 bases and 3 bases, in that order; junction bases with no gene match: 7. CDR3 in amino acids: CAWNAGGPSGANVLTF. For the CDR3, the DNA is TGTGCCTGGAACGCGGGGGGGCCGAGTGGGGCCAACGTCCTGACTTTC.

This clone was seen once. The chain has TRBV19 and TRBJ2-3; 10 bases fit TRBD2. Germline CDR1 is LNHDA and CDR2 is SQIVND (reference sequence). The V gene end was trimmed by 3 bases and the J gene end by 4 bases; junction bases not matched to a gene: 7. This CDR3 spans 16 amino acids. The CDR3 sequence: CASSMVAGGGADTQYF. For the CDR3, the DNA is TGTGCCAGTAGTATGGTAGCGGGGGGCGGGGCAGATACGCAGTATTTT.

The chain combines TRBV11-3 with TRBJ2-1; 8 bases map to TRBD1. The CDR3 runs 17 residues. V dropped 7 bases and J dropped 7; count of bases not matched to a gene: 18. The germline gives CDR1 SGHNT, CDR2 YENEEA. The CDR3 region is CASTKQVTSGGRNEQFF. The CDR3 nucleotides read TGTGCCAGCACCAAACAGGTAACGTCAGGGGGCCGGAATGAGCAGTTCTTC.

This clone has just a few counts. The rearrangement uses TRBV4-1 and TRBJ2-7; weak D call: TRBD1 (5 bases). CDR1 is MGHRA and CDR2 is YSYEKL in the germline V gene. The ends were cut back, 0 bases at V and 2 bases at J, with 8 bases in the middle. The CDR3 has 14 amino acids. Here the CDR3 DNA reads TGCGCCAGCAGCCAAGATGGCAGGGCCTACGAGCAGTACTTC. Encoded protein: CASSQDGRAYEQYF.

Only a few counts were recorded for this clone. This chain uses TRBV11-3 with TRBJ2-5, with a tentative D call TRBD1 (6 bases). This CDR3 is 15 amino acids long. The V and J ends lost 3 bases and 5 bases respectively, with 16 bases between them. Germline values: CDR1 SGHNT, CDR2 YENEEA. The CDR3 coding sequence is TGTGCCAGCAGCTTTGAAACAGGGTCCTCGGAGACCCAGTACTTC. Protein sequence: CASSFETGSSETQYF.

The genes are TRBV6-8 and TRBJ1-1; 7 bases are a match to TRBD1. The CDR3 is 13 residues long. The J segment lost 1 base and the V segment lost 8 bases, leaving 4 bases of the junction unmatched. Per germline, CDR1 MNHGY and CDR2 SAAAGT. The CDR3 coding sequence is TGTGCCAGCGTGGACAGGCCGAACACTGAAGCTTTCTTT. The encoded protein is CASVDRPNTEAFF.